The 23 T cell receptor beta chains below were found in one sample sequenced in a study of Tregs in tolerant kidney transplant recipients. Here immunoSEQ multiplex PCR was the method, and the copy in TCRdb shows in-frame clones only, minus some. In the table there are roughly 250,000 clones, 80% to 85% of which are singletons. The sample was CD4+ T cells from blood. All receptors come from a human donor in good health.

The DNA of the CDR3 is TGTGCCAGTAGTACCCCATACGGTGATGAAAAACTGTTTTTT. Translation gives CASSTPYGDEKLFF. The chain has TRBV19 and TRBJ1-4, with no clear D. The CDR3 covers 14 residues. Trimming pared 4 bases from V and 6 bases from J, leaving 12 bases between. Germline CDR1 reads LNHDA; CDR2 reads SQIVND (reference sequence).

V is TRBV9 and J is TRBJ1-1; a possible D gene is TRBD1 (6 bases). V lost 3 bases to trimming and J lost 3 bases, with 9 bases between them. Germline V gives CDR1 SGDLS, CDR2 YYNGEE. This CDR3 contains 13 residues. This CDR3 reads CASSATGHTEAFF. In DNA form, the CDR3 reads TGTGCCAGCAGCGCTACAGGGCACACTGAAGCTTTCTTT.

The genes are TRBV5-6 and TRBJ1-5, with 8 bases aligning to TRBD1. After removal of 2 bases from V and 0 bases from J, the junction contained 4 bases not matched to a gene. Germline CDR1 and CDR2: SGHDT and YYEEEE. This CDR3 region has 16 residues. CDR3 sequence: CASSFWTGYSNQPQHF. The CDR3 DNA reads as TGTGCCAGCAGCTTTTGGACAGGGTATAGCAATCAGCCCCAGCATTTT.

The gene calls are TRBV9 and TRBJ2-5; TRBD1 matches 11 bases. Per germline, CDR1 SGDLS and CDR2 YYNGEE. V was pared by 0 bases and J by 5 bases, with 6 bases of the junction left unmatched. CDR3 length equals 16 residues. Here the CDR3 reads CASSVGRTGGAETQYF. The CDR3 nucleotides read TGTGCCAGCAGCGTAGGCAGGACAGGGGGCGCCGAGACCCAGTACTTC. Full variable domain (remainder filled in from reference TRBV9 and TRBJ2-5): DSGVTQTPKHLITATGQRVTLRCSPRSGDLSVYWYQQSLDQGLQFLIQYYNGEERAKGNILERFSAQQFPDLHSELNLSSLELGDSALYFCASSVGRTGGAETQYFGPGTRLLVL.

The chain links TRBV27 to TRBJ2-7; 8 positions match TRBD2. This CDR3 region has 16 residues. V trimming: 0 bases; J trimming: 9 bases; junction bases outside the gene matches: 13. Germline lookup yields CDR1 MNHEY and CDR2 SMNVEV (reference sequence). CDR3 sequence (DNA): TGTGCCAGCAGTTTATCGGTTGGCGGGAGGCCCACGGCGCAGTACTTC. It translates to CASSLSVGGRPTAQYF.

This rearrangement joins TRBV7-6 to TRBJ1-3, with D tentatively TRBD1 (6 bases). The CDR3 consists of 14 residues. V gave up 1 base and J gave up 4 bases, with 8 bases separating them. CDR1 is SGHVS, CDR2 FNYEAQ, per germline. CDR3 sequence (DNA): TGTGCCAGCAGCTTAGAGGGACACGGAAACACCATATATTTT. It yields the protein CASSLEGHGNTIYF.

The chain links TRBV4-1 to TRBJ2-4; D unresolved. Trimming removed 1 base at V and 0 bases at J, with 16 bases between. Per the germline V gene, CDR1 is MGHRA and CDR2 is YSYEKL. This CDR3 is built from 18 residues. This CDR3 reads CASSQGWPAGRAKNIQYF. The CDR3 region has the DNA TGCGCCAGCAGCCAAGGTTGGCCAGCCGGTCGAGCCAAAAACATTCAGTACTTC.

The V and J genes are TRBV9 and TRBJ1-1; no clear D. CDR3 length equals 15 residues. Germline V CDR1 and CDR2: SGDLS, YYNGEE. V lost 0 bases to trimming and J lost 3 bases, with 12 bases between them. CDR3 loop: CASSVGATRDTEAFF. The CDR3 DNA sequence: TGTGCCAGCAGCGTAGGGGCAACTCGGGACACTGAAGCTTTCTTT.

This clone showed up just once. The V and J genes are TRBV19 and TRBJ2-3; 9 bases line up with TRBD2. CDR3 size: 15 residues. Germline CDR1 reads LNHDA; CDR2 reads SQIVND (reference sequence). V was pared by 5 bases and J by 4 bases, with 7 bases of the junction left unmatched. In DNA form, the CDR3 reads TGTGCCAGTAGTGAGGGCGGGGGGGCCCCAGATACGCAGTATTTT. It translates to CASSEGGGAPDTQYF.

This chain links TRBV19 with TRBJ1-1, with D unresolved. The germline gives CDR1 LNHDA, CDR2 SQIVND (reference sequence). There are 12 residues in the CDR3. The V end lost 8 bases, the J end lost 1 base, and 8 bases lay between the germline ends. The CDR3 spells CASSRRNTEAFF. The CDR3 DNA sequence: TGTGCCAGTTCAAGGCGGAACACTGAAGCTTTCTTT.

This chain connects TRBV18 to TRBJ1-6; the D gene is possibly TRBD1 (6 bases). Deletions cut 3 bases from V and 4 bases from J, with 13 bases between. Germline loops: CDR1 KGHSH, CDR2 LQKENI. The CDR3 spans 16 residues. The CDR3 region has the DNA TGTGCCAGCTCACCGACGGAGGGACATTATAATTCACCCCTCCACTTT. It codes for CASSPTEGHYNSPLHF.

The rearrangement uses TRBV19 and TRBJ1-2; 12 positions agree with TRBD1. Germline CDR1 is LNHDA and CDR2 is SQIVND (reference sequence). V trimming: 7 bases; J trimming: 6 bases; junction bases outside the gene matches: 3. The CDR3 length is 13 residues. The CDR3 nucleotides read TGTGCCAGTAAGGGACAGGGGGCGGATGGCTACACCTTC. Its translation is CASKGQGADGYTF.

The chain combines TRBV2 with TRBJ2-7; D not certain. Trimming stripped 10 bases from V and 3 bases from J, with 13 bases between. The CDR3 has 12 amino acids. Germline V gene lookup returns CDR1 SNHLY and CDR2 FYNNEI. DNA for the CDR3: TGTGCCACCGGGTGGGAACTCTACGAGCAGTACTTC. Its translation is CATGWELYEQYF.

This clone is a singleton in its sample. V is TRBV6-1 and J is TRBJ2-5; TRBD1 or TRBD2 may be the D gene (6 bases each). Germline loops: CDR1 MNHNS, CDR2 SASEGT. V dropped 5 bases and J dropped 7 bases, with 17 bases sitting between them. The CDR3 length is 14 residues. The CDR3 loop reads CASSTSGVGGTQYF. The CDR3 DNA is TGTGCCAGCAGTACCTCAGGGGTGGGAGGGACCCAGTACTTC.

The gene calls are TRBV4-1 and TRBJ1-2; a weak D match, TRBD1 (6 bases). The V end lost 1 base, the J end lost 7 bases, and 10 bases lay between the germline ends. CDR3 length: 13 amino acids. Per germline, CDR1 MGHRA and CDR2 YSYEKL. The CDR3, as DNA: TGCGCCAGCAGCCAAGGTACAGGGCTTGGCTACACCTTC. Amino acid sequence: CASSQGTGLGYTF.

The J gene is TRBJ2-5, the V gene TRBV5-4; no clear D. TRBJ2-7 explains the end of the DNA better; the J call may be wrong. Germline V gene sequence: CDR1 SGHNT, CDR2 YYREEE (reference sequence). The CDR3 contains 15 residues. This chain's CDR3 is CASSPSAVKVYEQYF. CDR3 DNA sequence: TGTGCCAGCAGCCCCTCGGCCGTAAAGGTCTACGAGCAGTACTTC.

The rearrangement links TRBV15 to TRBJ2-7, with a possible D match to TRBD2 (5 bases). Germline V gene sequence: CDR1 LNHNV, CDR2 YYDKDF (reference sequence). The V gene lost 3 bases and the J gene lost 1 base, with 10 bases spanning the gap. This CDR3 spans 14 amino acids. CDR3: CATSRSPGSYEQYF. CDR3 DNA sequence: TGTGCCACCAGCAGGTCGCCGGGATCCTACGAGCAGTACTTC. Full variable domain (outside the CDR3, taken from reference TRBV15 and TRBJ2-7): DAMVIQNPRYQVTQFGKPVTLSCSQTLNHNVMYWYQQKSSQAPKLLFHYYDKDFNNEADTPDNFQSRRPNTSFCFLDIRSPGLGDTAMYLCATSRSPGSYEQYFGPGTRLTVT.

The gene calls are TRBV12-5 and TRBJ2-1; 11 bases map to TRBD2. The CDR3 runs to 16 residues. Unmatched junction bases numbered 11, after V lost 5 bases and J lost 8 bases. The germline V gene has CDR1 LGHNT and CDR2 FRNRAP. The CDR3 here is CASGPRGSGRVDEQFF. CDR3 nucleotides: TGTGCTAGTGGTCCCCGGGGTAGCGGGAGGGTTGATGAGCAGTTCTTC. Together with reference TRBV12-5 and TRBJ2-1, the CDR3 gives the full variable domain: DARVTQTPRHKVTEMGQEVTMRCQPILGHNTVFWYRQTMMQGLELLAYFRNRAPLDDSGMPKDRFSAEMPDATLATLKIQPSEPRDSAVYFCASGPRGSGRVDEQFFGPGTRLTVL.

The chain links TRBV6-6 to TRBJ2-1; D gene uncertain. Looked up from germline, CDR1 is MNHNY and CDR2 is SVGAGI (reference sequence). Between the trimmed V and J ends, which lost 2 bases and 0 bases, there was a span of 5 bases. The CDR3 is 14 amino acids. CDR3 sequence (DNA): TGTGCCAGCAGTTACGAGGACTCCTACAATGAGCAGTTCTTC. Residues: CASSYEDSYNEQFF.

V usage is TRBV14 and J usage is TRBJ2-3; 8 bases match TRBD2. This CDR3 is 15 amino acids long. Germline V CDR1 and CDR2: SGHDN, FVKESK. Trimming cost V 2 bases and J 5 bases; bases outside gene matches: 6. In nucleotides, the CDR3 is TGTGCCAGCAGCCAATTCTCCGGGAGGGTAGATACGCAGTATTTT. Protein: CASSQFSGRVDTQYF.

The rearrangement joins TRBV29-1 to TRBJ2-1; D gene unclear. V lost 5 bases and J lost 3, with 20 bases in between. The germline V gene encodes CDR1 SQVTM and CDR2 ANQGSEA. CDR3 length: 16 residues. DNA for the CDR3: TGCAGCGTTCCACAAGGAACGGCAGCCTTCTACAATGAGCAGTTCTTC. Amino acids: CSVPQGTAAFYNEQFF.

This chain connects TRBV2 to TRBJ1-4; TRBD1 agrees at 10 bases. The CDR3 length is 14 residues. Unmatched junction bases numbered 6, after V lost 6 bases and J lost 8 bases. Germline CDR1 reads SNHLY; CDR2 reads FYNNEI. The CDR3 region is CASRDRQGAEKLFF. In DNA, the CDR3 is TGTGCCAGCAGAGACCGACAGGGGGCAGAAAAACTGTTTTTT.

This sequence joins TRBV5-1 and TRBJ2-7; 7 nucleotides align to TRBD1. Losses at the gene ends were 3 bases for V and 12 bases for J; bases not matched to a gene: 6. The CDR3 totals 11 residues. Germline V gene data show CDR1 as SGHRS and CDR2 as YFSETQ. CDR3 protein: CASSWGQTVYF. The CDR3 nucleotides are TGCGCCAGCAGCTGGGGACAGACTGTGTACTTC.